Below, one T cell receptor beta chain is given with its context. The data were produced by immunoSEQ multiplex PCR, yet TCRdb's version contains in-frame clones alone and is incomplete. The table has some 96,000 clones, 88% seen once; the top ten hold around 2%. Germline CDR1 reads LNHNV; CDR2 reads YYDKDF (reference sequence). The germline V and J ends were trimmed by 1 base and 0 bases, with 10 bases remaining between them. The CDR3 sequence is 16 residues long. The data derive from a study of T cell responses to AZD1222 COVID-19 vaccine. The source is an adult in good health. Sequenced here: peripheral blood, sampled on day 0 of AZD1222 vaccination. The rearrangement joins TRBV15 to TRBJ1-5; D not resolved. The CDR3 DNA reads TGTGCCACCAGCAGAGTTTTCGGACTTAGCAATCAGCCCCAGCATTTT. Translated, it gives CATSRVFGLSNQPQHF.